The sequence of this T cell receptor beta chain was determined in a study of T cell responses to AZD1222 COVID-19 vaccine. Method: immunoSEQ multiplex PCR; TCRdb's copy keeps in-frame clones and lacks some. This sample has 98,000 or so clones, with more than 70% found just once. In germline, CDR1 is SGHTA, CDR2 FQGNSA. V was clipped by 0 bases and J by 1 base, with 9 bases between them. The CDR3 spans 15 residues. With regard to this clone: The target antigen is unknown.

Whole-study findings and limits: Regions 160-218 and 743-854 held dominance among vaccine-associated CD4 TCRs, which spanned spike. The study reported that nearly half of spike-specific TCRs target unmutated variant regions. Only a handful of AZD1222 recipients were seropositive at baseline. Spike-specific TCR breadth and depth grew following two AZD1222 doses.

The origin of this receptor is an adult in good health. The V and J genes are TRBV7-2 and TRBJ1-1, with a weak D call TRBD1 (6 bases). The sequences come from peripheral blood, collected on day 0 of AZD1222 vaccination. In DNA form, the CDR3 reads TGTGCCAGCAGCTTAGCCCCGGACAGGAACACTGAAGCTTTCTTT. Protein sequence: CASSLAPDRNTEAFF.